The rows below give T cell receptor beta chains drawn from one sample of a study of shared clonotypes between healthy human individuals. The repertoire was sequenced with immunoSEQ multiplex PCR; TCRdb's copy has only in-frame clones and lacks some. The table shows approximately 2.5 million clones, with more than 80% occurring only once. Sequences were obtained from naive CD4+ T cells sorted from blood. Receptors were obtained from a man aged 18 to 30 in good health. The CDR3 runs from the conserved cysteine through the conserved F or W. Each record gives: CDR3 protein, CDR3 DNA, D gene, clone size, V gene, J gene. D genes are given only for firm matches. Clone size is stated in some rows and not others, as once, few, many or a class when expanded.

CDR3 protein: CASRRTGLSEQYF
CDR3 DNA: TGTGCCAGCAGGCGGACAGGGCTGAGCGAGCAGTACTTC
D gene: TRBD1
clone size: once
V gene: TRBV7-2
J gene: TRBJ2-7

CDR3 protein: CASSVGGGRETQYF
CDR3 DNA: TGTGCCAGCAGCGTAGGCGGGGGGAGGGAGACCCAGTACTTC
D gene: TRBD2
clone size: NA
V gene: TRBV9
J gene: TRBJ2-5

CDR3 protein: CASSFWGTNSPLHF
CDR3 DNA: TGTGCCAGCAGTTTTTGGGGAACGAATTCACCCCTCCACTTT
D gene: NA
clone size: NA
V gene: TRBV6-5
J gene: TRBJ1-6

CDR3 protein: CASSLFVGNTIYF
CDR3 DNA: TGTGCCAGCAGCTTATTTGTTGGAAACACCATATATTTT
D gene: NA
clone size: NA
V gene: TRBV11-2
J gene: TRBJ1-3

CDR3 protein: CASSVDHRGSAGNTIYF
CDR3 DNA: TGTGCCAGCAGTGTTGACCACCGGGGGTCGGCTGGAAACACCATATATTTT
D gene: NA
clone size: NA
V gene: TRBV6-1
J gene: TRBJ1-3

CDR3 protein: CASSGARDSYGYTF
CDR3 DNA: TGTGCCAGCAGTGGCGCCCGGGACAGCTATGGCTACACCTTC
D gene: TRBD1
clone size: NA
V gene: TRBV6-5
J gene: TRBJ1-2

CDR3 protein: CASSVLGDQSYEQYF
CDR3 DNA: TGTGCCAGCAGCGTCCTCGGGGACCAATCTTACGAGCAGTACTTC
D gene: NA
clone size: NA
V gene: TRBV9
J gene: TRBJ2-7

CDR3 protein: CASSQETRNLETQYF
CDR3 DNA: TGCGCCAGCAGCCAAGAGACACGGAATTTAGAGACCCAGTACTTC
D gene: NA
clone size: NA
V gene: TRBV4-1
J gene: TRBJ2-5

CDR3 protein: CSVLGRSGNTIYF
CDR3 DNA: TGCAGCGTTTTGGGGAGGTCTGGAAACACCATATATTTT
D gene: NA
clone size: NA
V gene: TRBV29-1
J gene: TRBJ1-3

CDR3 protein: CASSPRTGGVHEQYF
CDR3 DNA: TGTGCCAGCAGCCCCCGGACAGGTGGGGTCCACGAGCAGTACTTC
D gene: TRBD1
clone size: NA
V gene: TRBV28
J gene: TRBJ2-7

CDR3 protein: CAIIGETGANYGYTF
CDR3 DNA: TGTGCCATCATTGGGGAAACAGGGGCGAACTATGGCTACACCTTC
D gene: TRBD1
clone size: NA
V gene: TRBV10-3
J gene: TRBJ1-2

CDR3 protein: CAISSDREGTQYF
CDR3 DNA: TGTGCCATCAGCTCAGACAGGGAGGGGACCCAGTACTTC
D gene: NA
clone size: NA
V gene: TRBV10-3
J gene: TRBJ2-5

CDR3 protein: CASSSGRRYEQYF
CDR3 DNA: TGTGCCAGCAGCTCGGGACGTAGGTACGAGCAGTACTTC
D gene: NA
clone size: NA
V gene: TRBV28
J gene: TRBJ2-7

CDR3 protein: CASSYSPGLQETQYF
CDR3 DNA: TGTGCCAGCAGTTACTCCCCGGGACTTCAAGAGACCCAGTACTTC
D gene: NA
clone size: NA
V gene: TRBV6-5
J gene: TRBJ2-5

CDR3 protein: CASSAGTGTGETQYF
CDR3 DNA: TGCGCCAGCAGTGCCGGGACGGGGACAGGAGAGACCCAGTACTTC
D gene: TRBD1
clone size: NA
V gene: TRBV10-1
J gene: TRBJ2-5

CDR3 protein: CASSLWAAQETQYF
CDR3 DNA: TGTGCCAGCAGCTTGTGGGCAGCCCAAGAGACCCAGTACTTC
D gene: NA
clone size: NA
V gene: TRBV5-4
J gene: TRBJ2-5

CDR3 protein: CASGLVRGQGAGNTIYF
CDR3 DNA: TGTGCTAGTGGTTTGGTACGGGGACAGGGGGCTGGAAACACCATATATTTT
D gene: TRBD1
clone size: NA
V gene: TRBV12-5
J gene: TRBJ1-3

CDR3 protein: CASSAGTGENYGYTF
CDR3 DNA: TGTGCCAGCAGCGCAGGGACAGGGGAGAACTATGGCTACACCTTC
D gene: TRBD1
clone size: NA
V gene: TRBV5-6
J gene: TRBJ1-2

CDR3 protein: CASSRDRGTYEQYF
CDR3 DNA: TGCGCCAGCAGCCGGGACAGGGGCACCTACGAGCAGTACTTC
D gene: TRBD1
clone size: NA
V gene: TRBV5-1
J gene: TRBJ2-7

CDR3 protein: CASGMERGSTDTQYF
CDR3 DNA: TGTGCCAGCGGCATGGAGCGGGGATCGACAGATACGCAGTATTTT
D gene: TRBD2
clone size: NA
V gene: TRBV2
J gene: TRBJ2-3

CDR3 protein: CSVVIPKTSGNTIYF
CDR3 DNA: TGCAGCGTTGTCATACCAAAGACCTCTGGAAACACCATATATTTT
D gene: NA
clone size: NA
V gene: TRBV29-1
J gene: TRBJ1-3

CDR3 protein: CASSSWEGEGSYEQYF
CDR3 DNA: TGCGCCAGCAGCTCATGGGAAGGGGAGGGTTCCTACGAGCAGTACTTC
D gene: TRBD2
clone size: NA
V gene: TRBV5-1
J gene: TRBJ2-7

CDR3 protein: CASSYPTGVQPQHF
CDR3 DNA: TGTGCCAGCAGTTACCCCACAGGGGTTCAGCCCCAGCATTTT
D gene: TRBD1
clone size: NA
V gene: TRBV6-5
J gene: TRBJ1-5

CDR3 protein: CAHLGKGNPTDTQYF
CDR3 DNA: TGTGCCCACCTCGGTAAGGGGAACCCCACAGATACGCAGTATTTT
D gene: NA
clone size: NA
V gene: TRBV7-9
J gene: TRBJ2-3

CDR3 protein: CASSGLAGGVSYEQYF
CDR3 DNA: TGTGCCAGCAGTGGGCTAGCGGGAGGGGTCTCCTACGAGCAGTACTTC
D gene: TRBD2
clone size: NA
V gene: TRBV6-1
J gene: TRBJ2-7

CDR3 protein: CASSPQGTGGYTF
CDR3 DNA: TGTGCCAGCAGCCCTCAGGGGACCGGAGGCTACACCTTC
D gene: NA
clone size: NA
V gene: TRBV7-9
J gene: TRBJ1-2

CDR3 protein: CASSQSSPGALGISPLHF
CDR3 DNA: TGCGCCAGCAGTCAATCGTCGCCAGGAGCCTTGGGGATTTCACCCCTCCACTTT
D gene: NA
clone size: NA
V gene: TRBV23-1
J gene: TRBJ1-6

CDR3 protein: CASSPEKFTDTQYF
CDR3 DNA: TGTGCCAGCAGCCCAGAGAAGTTCACAGATACGCAGTATTTT
D gene: NA
clone size: once
V gene: TRBV9
J gene: TRBJ2-3

CDR3 protein: CASSLEDGRRSPLHF
CDR3 DNA: TGCGCCAGCAGCCTCGAAGACGGGAGACGTTCACCCCTCCACTTT
D gene: NA
clone size: NA
V gene: TRBV5-1
J gene: TRBJ1-6

CDR3 protein: CASSIISASGPGPQAFF
CDR3 DNA: TGTGCCAGCAGTATCATTAGCGCTTCAGGGCCAGGGCCCCAAGCTTTCTTT
D gene: NA
clone size: NA
V gene: TRBV28
J gene: TRBJ1-1

CDR3 protein: CASSYWRGGPNEQFF
CDR3 DNA: TGTGCCAGCAGTTACTGGCGGGGGGGCCCCAATGAGCAGTTCTTC
D gene: TRBD2
clone size: NA
V gene: TRBV6-5
J gene: TRBJ2-1

CDR3 protein: CASSPLAGARREQYF
CDR3 DNA: TGCGCCAGCAGCCCGTTAGCGGGGGCGCGGCGGGAGCAGTACTTC
D gene: TRBD2
clone size: NA
V gene: TRBV4-1
J gene: TRBJ2-7

CDR3 protein: CASSELGEAFF
CDR3 DNA: TGTGCCAGCAGTGAACTGGGTGAAGCTTTCTTT
D gene: NA
clone size: NA
V gene: TRBV6-1
J gene: TRBJ1-1

CDR3 protein: CASSRQGGNSPLHF
CDR3 DNA: TGTGCCAGCAGTCGGCAGGGGGGAAATTCACCCCTCCACTTT
D gene: TRBD1
clone size: NA
V gene: TRBV25-1
J gene: TRBJ1-6

CDR3 protein: CASSSNSNQPQHF
CDR3 DNA: TGTGCCAGCAGCTCAAATAGCAATCAGCCCCAGCATTTT
D gene: NA
clone size: NA
V gene: TRBV6-1
J gene: TRBJ1-5

CDR3 protein: CASSTRWDYGYTF
CDR3 DNA: TGTGCCAGCTCGACGAGGTGGGACTATGGCTACACCTTC
D gene: NA
clone size: NA
V gene: TRBV7-8
J gene: TRBJ1-2

CDR3 protein: CAWDLRQGSTYGYTF
CDR3 DNA: TGTGCCTGGGATTTGCGGCAGGGTTCGACCTATGGCTACACCTTC
D gene: NA
clone size: NA
V gene: TRBV30
J gene: TRBJ1-2

CDR3 protein: CAWRPAGFGNTIYF
CDR3 DNA: TGTGCCTGGAGACCGGCAGGGTTCGGAAACACCATATATTTT
D gene: NA
clone size: NA
V gene: TRBV30
J gene: TRBJ1-3

CDR3 protein: CASRGPGQGTDTQYF
CDR3 DNA: TGCGCCAGCCGCGGTCCGGGACAGGGGACAGATACGCAGTATTTT
D gene: TRBD1
clone size: NA
V gene: TRBV5-1
J gene: TRBJ2-3

CDR3 protein: CASSLQGASEAFF
CDR3 DNA: TGTGCCAGCAGCTTACAGGGGGCATCAGAAGCTTTCTTT
D gene: TRBD1
clone size: NA
V gene: TRBV7-9
J gene: TRBJ1-1